This is a list of T cell receptor beta chains from one sample in a study of Ad26.COV2.S vaccination and SARS-CoV-2 variants. Here immunoSEQ multiplex PCR was the method, and the copy in TCRdb shows in-frame clones only, minus some. This sample yields about 400,000 clones, of which approximately 90% are seen a single time; around 2% belongs to the top ten. Specimen: peripheral blood, collected in a trial of Ad26.COV2.S vaccine versus placebo. The receptors derive from a person aged 18 to 65 who received the Ad26.COV2.S COVID-19 vaccine or a placebo. Both conserved end residues are part of each CDR3. Each record gives: CDR3 length, clone size, J gene, V gene, D gene, CDR3 protein, CDR3 DNA. D genes are given only for firm matches. Not every row has a clone size; where given, it reads once, few, many or a size class.

13 | NA | TRBJ1-1 | TRBV27 | NA | CASSSRPNTEAFF | TGTGCCAGCAGTTCCCGACCGAACACTGAAGCTTTCTTT
15 | NA | TRBJ2-7 | TRBV27 | TRBD1 | CASSLSMQQGGEQYF | TGTGCCAGCAGTTTATCGATGCAACAGGGGGGCGAGCAGTACTTC
14 | few | TRBJ1-1 | TRBV19 | TRBD1 | CASSYRDSFSEAFF | TGTGCCAGTAGCTACCGGGACAGCTTCTCTGAAGCTTTCTTT
13 | NA | TRBJ2-6 | TRBV19 | NA | CASGGAGANVLTF | TGTGCTTCTGGCGGGGCTGGGGCCAACGTCCTGACTTTC
14 | NA | TRBJ1-5 | TRBV5-1 | NA | CASSPLGGNQPQHF | TGCGCCAGCAGCCCCCTGGGGGGAAATCAGCCCCAGCATTTT
13 | NA | TRBJ2-7 | TRBV6-5 | NA | CASSYPGAYEQYF | TGTGCCAGCAGTTACCCAGGGGCCTACGAGCAGTACTTC
15 | NA | TRBJ2-1 | TRBV7-2 | NA | CASSLAAASYNEQFF | TGTGCCAGCAGCTTAGCGGCGGCCTCCTACAATGAGCAGTTCTTC
14 | NA | TRBJ2-4 | TRBV2 | NA | CASTGRASKNIQYF | TGTGCCAGCACGGGCAGGGCCTCTAAAAACATTCAGTACTTC
17 | NA | TRBJ2-3 | TRBV19 | NA | CASSMGRGRVGTDTQYF | TGTGCCAGTAGTATGGGCCGGGGCAGGGTCGGTACAGATACGCAGTATTTT
15 | NA | TRBJ2-2 | TRBV11-2 | NA | CASSLGTGNTGELFF | TGTGCCAGCAGCTTAGGAACAGGGAACACCGGGGAGCTGTTTTTT
16 | NA | TRBJ1-2 | TRBV3-1/TRBV3-2 | NA | CASSQNQGSKLRGYTF | TGTGCCAGCAGCCAGAATCAGGGCTCCAAATTGCGGGGCTACACCTTC
16 | NA | TRBJ2-1 | TRBV5-6 | TRBD2 | CASSWSGRATVGEQFF | TGTGCCAGCAGCTGGAGCGGGAGGGCCACTGTAGGGGAGCAGTTCTTC
11 | NA | TRBJ1-2 | TRBV20-1 | NA | CSARRVWGYTF | TGCAGTGCTAGGAGGGTTTGGGGCTACACCTTC
13 | NA | TRBJ1-2 | TRBV5-1 | NA | CASSNNGNYGYTF | TGCGCCAGCAGCAATAACGGAAACTATGGCTACACCTTC
15 | NA | TRBJ2-5 | TRBV7-9 | TRBD2 | CASSLRLAGGETQYF | TGTGCCAGCAGCTTAAGACTAGCGGGAGGAGAGACCCAGTACTTC
14 | NA | TRBJ2-5 | TRBV4-3 | NA | CASSETVAQETQYF | TGCGCCAGCAGCGAGACAGTTGCCCAAGAGACCCAGTACTTC
16 | few | TRBJ2-1 | TRBV18 | TRBD1 | CASSPGLQGSYNEQFF | TGTGCCAGCTCACCGGGGTTACAGGGGTCATACAATGAGCAGTTCTTC
14 | NA | TRBJ2-1 | TRBV4-3 | NA | CASSQDSSYDEQFF | TGCGCCAGCAGCCAAGATTCGAGCTACGATGAGCAGTTCTTC
16 | few | TRBJ1-6 | TRBV7-9 | NA | CASSLGASSYNSPLHF | TGTGCCAGCAGCTTAGGGGCGAGCTCCTATAATTCACCCCTCCACTTT
12 | NA | TRBJ1-1 | TRBV30 | NA | CACMRLNTEAFF | TGTGCCTGCATGAGGTTGAACACTGAAGCTTTCTTT
16 | NA | TRBJ2-6 | TRBV4-2 | NA | CASSQEAASGANVLTF | TGTGCCAGCAGCCAAGAAGCCGCCAGTGGGGCCAACGTCCTGACTTTC
12 | once | TRBJ1-5 | TRBV18 | NA | CASSPGLQPQHF | TGTGCCAGCTCACCCGGGTTGCAGCCCCAGCATTTT
13 | NA | TRBJ2-6 | TRBV12-3/TRBV12-4 | NA | CASPHSGANVLTF | TGTGCCAGCCCGCACTCTGGGGCCAACGTCCTGACTTTC
15 | once | TRBJ1-1 | TRBV2 | NA | CASSEGLNRNTEAFF | TGTGCCAGCAGTGAGGGATTAAACAGGAACACTGAAGCTTTCTTT
13 | NA | TRBJ2-7 | TRBV5-4 | NA | CASSLRLNYEQYF | TGTGCCAGCAGCTTGCGACTAAACTACGAGCAGTACTTC
16 | NA | TRBJ1-3 | TRBV28 | NA | CASSSAGSHSGNTIYF | TGTGCCAGCAGTTCCGCCGGGTCCCACTCTGGAAACACCATATATTTT
14 | NA | TRBJ2-2 | TRBV2 | NA | CASREQINTGELFF | TGTGCCAGCCGAGAACAGATCAACACCGGGGAGCTGTTTTTT
15 | few | TRBJ2-1 | TRBV9 | NA | CASSVAALSYNEQFF | TGTGCCAGCAGCGTAGCGGCCCTCTCCTACAATGAGCAGTTCTTC
15 | NA | TRBJ1-1 | TRBV5-1 | NA | CASSFGSGTGTEAFF | TGCGCCAGCAGCTTTGGATCGGGTACAGGGACTGAAGCTTTCTTT
14 | NA | TRBJ2-7 | TRBV18 | TRBD1 | CASSPSGGSYEQYF | TGTGCCAGCTCACCCTCAGGGGGCTCCTACGAGCAGTACTTC
16 | NA | TRBJ2-6 | TRBV27 | NA | CASRAGGRFGANVLTF | TGTGCCAGCAGGGCAGGGGGGAGGTTTGGGGCCAACGTCCTGACTTTC
12 | NA | TRBJ2-1 | TRBV28 | NA | CASSLGENEQFF | TGTGCCAGCAGTTTAGGGGAAAATGAGCAGTTCTTC
13 | NA | TRBJ2-5 | TRBV4-1 | NA | CASSRAPEETQYF | TGCGCCAGCAGCCGGGCCCCGGAGGAGACCCAGTACTTC
12 | NA | TRBJ2-3 | TRBV7-2 | NA | CASSPSGDTQYF | TGTGCCAGCAGCCCTTCGGGGGATACGCAGTATTTT
13 | NA | TRBJ1-1 | TRBV25-1 | TRBD1 | CASSVTGGTEAFF | TGTGCCAGCAGTGTAACAGGGGGCACTGAAGCTTTCTTT
15 | NA | TRBJ2-7 | TRBV12-5 | TRBD1 | CASGKPGQGMVEQYF | TGTGCTAGTGGGAAACCGGGACAGGGAATGGTGGAGCAGTACTTC